Below are 11 T cell receptor beta chains sequenced from a single sample in a study of cytomegalovirus exposure and HLA in healthy donors. PCR amplification relied on 60 Vbeta primers (plus 13 Jbeta primers). The table came from immunoSEQ multiplex PCR; TCRdb's copy has only in-frame clones and leaves some out. The data hold 250,000 or so clones, with about nine tenths observed a single time. The sequenced material came from PBMCs. These receptors all stem from a girl aged 2-15 years in good health and CMV-seronegative.

This clone appeared once. V usage is TRBV25-1 and J usage is TRBJ1-2; tentative D call: TRBD1 (6 bases). From germline, CDR1 is MGHDK and CDR2 SYGVNS. V lost 1 base, J lost 5 bases, and 14 bases lay in between. This CDR3 has 15 amino acids. For the CDR3, the DNA is TGTGCCAGCAGTGAATTTGGTAGGGGGTTTTATGGCTACACCTTC. Its translation: CASSEFGRGFYGYTF.

This clone was found once. The rearrangement joins TRBV6-4 to TRBJ2-3; 8 bases agree with TRBD2. Germline V lookup: CDR1 MRHNA, CDR2 SNTAGT. CDR3 size: 13 residues. J was trimmed by 2 bases and V by 6 bases; bases with no gene match: 1. The CDR3 coding sequence is TGTGCCAGCAGCGGGGGGGCCACAGATACGCAGTATTTT. This encodes CASSGGATDTQYF.

This clone was observed a few times. This chain uses TRBV5-1 with TRBJ1-4; no reliable D call. CDR3 length equals 14 residues. Deletions cut 2 bases from V and 7 bases from J, with 12 bases between. CDR1 SGHRS and CDR2 YFSETQ come from the germline V gene. The CDR3: CASSLGGGSEKLFF. CDR3 in DNA: TGCGCCAGCAGCTTAGGAGGAGGGAGTGAAAAACTGTTTTTT. The variable domain in full, with the rest retrieved from reference TRBV5-1 and TRBJ1-4, is KAGVTQTPRYLIKTRGQQVTLSCSPISGHRSVSWYQQTPGQGLQFLFEYFSETQRNKGNFPGRFSGRQFSNSRSEMNVSTLELGDSALYLCASSLGGGSEKLFFGSGTQLSVL.

The V gene is TRBV18, the J gene TRBJ2-7, with D unclear. Trimming stripped 5 bases from V and 5 bases from J, with 10 bases between. In germline, CDR1 is KGHSH, CDR2 LQKENI. The CDR3 spans 12 residues. The CDR3 bases are TGTGCCAGCTCAATTTTTCAGGACGAGCAGTACTTC. This codes for CASSIFQDEQYF.

This clone was seen a handful of times. The CDR3 DNA reads TGTGCCAGTAGTCCAAGACAGGGGAATTATAATTCACCCCTCCACTTT. Protein: CASSPRQGNYNSPLHF. V and J are TRBV19 and TRBJ1-6, with TRBD1 identical over 8 bases. Losses at the gene ends were 5 bases for V and 4 bases for J; bases not matched to a gene: 7. Per the germline V gene, CDR1 is LNHDA and CDR2 is SQIVND (reference sequence). The CDR3 consists of 16 residues. Variable domain in full (rest from reference TRBV19 and TRBJ1-6): DGGITQSPKYLFRKEGQNVTLSCEQNLNHDAMYWYRQDPGQGLRLIYYSQIVNDFQKGDIAEGYSVSREKKESFPLTVTSAQKNPTAFYLCASSPRQGNYNSPLHFGNGTRLTVT.

This clone appeared once. This chain links TRBV4-1 with TRBJ1-2; D is perhaps TRBD1 (6 bases). Germline lookup yields CDR1 MGHRA and CDR2 YSYEKL. V lost 4 bases and J lost 4, with 16 bases in between. This CDR3 spans 15 amino acids. Here the CDR3 DNA reads TGCGCCAGCAGCCCAGATGGGACATCTAGCTATGGCTACACCTTC. Its translation is CASSPDGTSSYGYTF.

The chain employs TRBV27 and TRBJ2-5; TRBD2 matches at 13 bases. Germline V gene sequence: CDR1 MNHEY, CDR2 SMNVEV (reference sequence). This CDR3 comprises 18 residues. With 1 base clipped from V and 5 bases from J, the junction kept 10 bases outside the gene matches. CDR3 in amino acids: CASSLFWTSGREVETQYF. The DNA of the CDR3 is TGTGCCAGCAGTTTATTTTGGACTAGCGGGAGAGAGGTCGAGACCCAGTACTTC.

This rearrangement joins TRBV27 to TRBJ2-1; TRBD2 is a possible D gene (6 bases). The CDR3 extends over 14 amino acids. V lost 3 bases and J lost 7, with 13 bases in between. From germline, CDR1 is MNHEY and CDR2 SMNVEV (reference sequence). DNA for the CDR3: TGTGCCAGCAGTTTTACCTCCGGGGGAAATGAGCAGTTCTTC. This gives the protein CASSFTSGGNEQFF.

The V gene is TRBV5-1, the J gene TRBJ2-7, with 9 bases lining up with TRBD1. CDR1 is SGHRS, CDR2 YFSETQ, per germline. Losses at the gene ends were 2 bases for V and 2 bases for J; bases not matched to a gene: 8. The CDR3 consists of 16 residues. The CDR3 loop is CASSFTWTGDTYEQYF. Written as DNA, the CDR3 is TGCGCCAGCAGCTTCACTTGGACAGGGGACACCTACGAGCAGTACTTC.

The V gene is TRBV11-3, the J gene TRBJ2-1; D call uncertain. The CDR3 is made up of 13 amino acids. Germline-derived CDR1 and CDR2 are SGHNT and YENEEA. V lost 1 base, J lost 5 bases, and 6 bases lay in between. The CDR3 reads CASSLVANNEQFF. The CDR3 DNA is TGTGCCAGCAGCTTAGTGGCCAACAATGAGCAGTTCTTC. The variable domain in full, completed from reference TRBV11-3 and TRBJ2-1, reads EAGVVQSPRYKIIEKKQPVAFWCNPISGHNTLYWYLQNLGQGPELLIRYENEEAVDDSQLPKDRFSAERLKGVDSTLKIQPAELGDSAVYLCASSLVANNEQFFGPGTRLTVL.

Written as DNA, the CDR3 is TGTGCCAGCAGCTTAGTCGGGCTAGCGGGGGCCCAAGAGACCCAGTACTTC. Translating it yields CASSLVGLAGAQETQYF. The gene calls are TRBV7-2 and TRBJ2-5, with 10 nucleotides matching TRBD2. The germline V gene encodes CDR1 SGHTA and CDR2 FQGNSA. The CDR3 is made up of 17 amino acids. V dropped 1 base and J dropped 1; count of bases not matched to a gene: 6. The full variable domain, completed using reference TRBV7-2 and TRBJ2-5, is GAGVSQSPSNKVTEKGKDVELRCDPISGHTALYWYRQSLGQGLEFLIYFQGNSAPDKSGLPSDRFSAERTGGSVSTLTIQRTQQEDSAVYLCASSLVGLAGAQETQYFGPGTRLLVL.